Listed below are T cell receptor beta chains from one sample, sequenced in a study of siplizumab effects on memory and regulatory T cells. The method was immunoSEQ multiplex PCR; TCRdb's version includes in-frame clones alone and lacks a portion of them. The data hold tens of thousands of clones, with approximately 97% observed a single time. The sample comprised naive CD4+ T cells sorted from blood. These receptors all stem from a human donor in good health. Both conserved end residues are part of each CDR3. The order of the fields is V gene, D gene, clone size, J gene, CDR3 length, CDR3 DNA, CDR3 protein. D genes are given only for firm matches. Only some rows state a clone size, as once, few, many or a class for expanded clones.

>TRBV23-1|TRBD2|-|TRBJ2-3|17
TGCCCGATCTACAGGACTAGCGGGTCCGGGCGTGGAGATACGCAGTATTTT
CPIYRTSGSGRGDTQYF
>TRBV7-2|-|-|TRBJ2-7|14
TGTGCCAGCAGCTTAGAGGCGGGCTCCTACGAGCAGTACTTC
CASSLEAGSYEQYF
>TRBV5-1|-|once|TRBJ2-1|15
TGCGCCAGCAGCTTGGAGCGGCCGACAGACAATGAGCAGTTCTTC
CASSLERPTDNEQFF
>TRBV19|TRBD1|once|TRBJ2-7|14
TGTGCCAGTAGTAGGGACAGTAAGACCTACGAGCAGTACTTC
CASSRDSKTYEQYF
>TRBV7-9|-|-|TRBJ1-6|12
TGTGCCTTCGGACGGGAAAATTCACCCCTCCACTTT
CAFGRENSPLHF
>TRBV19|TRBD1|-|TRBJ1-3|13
TGTGCCAGTAGTATTGGACAGGGCAACACCATATATTTT
CASSIGQGNTIYF
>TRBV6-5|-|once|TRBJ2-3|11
TGTGCCAGCAGTTCGACAGATACGCAGTATTTT
CASSSTDTQYF
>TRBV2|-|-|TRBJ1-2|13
TGTGCCAGCAGTGGCGGGCGCAACTATGGCTACACCTTC
CASSGGRNYGYTF
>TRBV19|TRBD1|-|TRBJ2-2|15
TGTGCCAGTAGGACTGGGACAGTCAACACCGGGGAGCTGTTTTTT
CASRTGTVNTGELFF
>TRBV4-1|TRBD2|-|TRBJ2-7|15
TGCGCCAGCAGCCAGCGAGCGGGGGTCTCCTACGAGCAGTACTTC
CASSQRAGVSYEQYF
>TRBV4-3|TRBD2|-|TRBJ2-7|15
TGCGCCAGCAGCCAAGATGGACTAGGAGGCTACGAGCAGTACTTC
CASSQDGLGGYEQYF
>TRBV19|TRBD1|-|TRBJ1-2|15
TGTGCCAGTAGCCCTGAGACAGGGGGTGTCTATGGCTACACCTTC
CASSPETGGVYGYTF
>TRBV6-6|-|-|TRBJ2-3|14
TGTGCCAGCAGTCCGGGACAACTCACAGATACGCAGTATTTT
CASSPGQLTDTQYF
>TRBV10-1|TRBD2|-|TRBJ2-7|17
TGCGCCAGCAGGGAGGGACTAGCGGGGGAGAGCTCCTACGAGCAGTACTTC
CASREGLAGESSYEQYF
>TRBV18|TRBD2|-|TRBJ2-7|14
TGTGCCAGCTCAGGGACTAGTGGATCCTACGAGCAGTACTTC
CASSGTSGSYEQYF
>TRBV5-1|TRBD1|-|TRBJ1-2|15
TGCGCCAGCAGCTTGAGCATTGGACAGGGGGATGGCTACACCTTC
CASSLSIGQGDGYTF
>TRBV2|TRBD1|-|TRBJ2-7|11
TGTGCCAGCCAGACAGGGGGCGAGCAGTACTTC
CASQTGGEQYF
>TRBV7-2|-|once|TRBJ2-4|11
TGTGCCAGCAGCTACGACAGGATTCAGTACTTC
CASSYDRIQYF
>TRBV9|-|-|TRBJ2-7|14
TGTGCCAGCAGCGGCCGGGACAACTCCTACGAGCAGTACTTC
CASSGRDNSYEQYF
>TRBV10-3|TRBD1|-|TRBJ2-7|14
TGTGCCATCAGTCCGGGACAGGGTAACTACGAGCAGTACTTC
CAISPGQGNYEQYF
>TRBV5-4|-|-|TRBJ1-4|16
TGTGCCAGCAGCCCGGGAAGGGGGGGTACTAATGAAAAACTGTTTTTT
CASSPGRGGTNEKLFF
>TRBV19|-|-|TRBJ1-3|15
TGTGCCAGTAGCCTACCCCAGGCAGGGGGAAACACCATATATTTT
CASSLPQAGGNTIYF
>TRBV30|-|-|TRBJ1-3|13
TGTGCCTGGTCCGTGGGCGGTGGAAACACCATATATTTT
CAWSVGGGNTIYF
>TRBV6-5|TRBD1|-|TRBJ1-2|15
TGTGCCAGCACCGACCGAGGGGGGACAGGGGACGGCTACACCTTC
CASTDRGGTGDGYTF
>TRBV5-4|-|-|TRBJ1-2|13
TGTGCCAGCAGCTTGAGAGTGGACTATGGCTACACCTTC
CASSLRVDYGYTF
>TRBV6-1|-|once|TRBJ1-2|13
TGTGCCAGCAGTGACGGGTATGGCTATGGCTACACCTTC
CASSDGYGYGYTF
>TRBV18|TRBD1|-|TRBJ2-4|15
TGTGCCAGCTCACCACTAGGGACAGGGGCAAACATTCAGTACTTC
CASSPLGTGANIQYF
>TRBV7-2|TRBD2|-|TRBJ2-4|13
TGTGCCAGCAGCAGCGGGGAGCCTAACATTCAGTACTTC
CASSSGEPNIQYF
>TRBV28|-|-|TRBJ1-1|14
TGTGCCAGCAGTTTACTGACAGCCCACACTGAAGCTTTCTTT
CASSLLTAHTEAFF
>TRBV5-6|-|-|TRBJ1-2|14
TGTGCCAGCACCTCGGGACGGCAGCGGTATGGCTACACCTTC
CASTSGRQRYGYTF
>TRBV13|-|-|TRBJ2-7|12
TGTGCCAGCAGATTGGGACCCTACGAGCAGTACTTC
CASRLGPYEQYF
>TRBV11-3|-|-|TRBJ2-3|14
TGTGCCAGCAGCGCAAGTCGGGGAGCAGATACGCAGTATTTT
CASSASRGADTQYF
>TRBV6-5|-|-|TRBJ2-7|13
TGTGCCAGCAGTTACTTGGGGTCCGACGAGCAGTACTTC
CASSYLGSDEQYF
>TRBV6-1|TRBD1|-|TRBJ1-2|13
TGTGCCAGCAGTGGACAGGGAAACTATGGCTACACCTTC
CASSGQGNYGYTF
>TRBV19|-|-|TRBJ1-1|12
TGTGCCAGTAGCCCCTCTTGGACTGAAGCTTTCTTT
CASSPSWTEAFF
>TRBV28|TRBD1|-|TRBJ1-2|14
TGTGCCAGCAGTCCGCGGGACAGATACTATGGCTACACCTTC
CASSPRDRYYGYTF
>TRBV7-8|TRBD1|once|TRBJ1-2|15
TGTGCCAGCAGCTTAACGGGACAGGGAAGGGATGGCTACACCTTC
CASSLTGQGRDGYTF
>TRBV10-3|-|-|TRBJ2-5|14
TGTGCCATCAGTGAAAGGGGGGGAAGAGAGACCCAGTACTTC
CAISERGGRETQYF
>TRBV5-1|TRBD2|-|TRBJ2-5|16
TGCGCCAGCAGCTTGGGCGTAGCGGGGGGACAAGAGACCCAGTACTTC
CASSLGVAGGQETQYF
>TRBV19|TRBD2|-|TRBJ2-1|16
TGTGCCAGTAGTATATTTGGGCGGGGGGGCCTTAATGAGCAGTTCTTC
CASSIFGRGGLNEQFF
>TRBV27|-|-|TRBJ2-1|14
TGTGCCAGCAGTTTTCTGTTACGTTCGAATGAGCAGTTCTTC
CASSFLLRSNEQFF
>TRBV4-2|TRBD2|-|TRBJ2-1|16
TGTGCCAGCAGCCGGGGGACTAGCGGGCAGGAGGGTGAGCAGTTCTTC
CASSRGTSGQEGEQFF
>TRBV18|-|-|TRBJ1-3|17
TGTGCCAGCTCACCGACAGGTATCGGAAGCTCTGGAAACACCATATATTTT
CASSPTGIGSSGNTIYF
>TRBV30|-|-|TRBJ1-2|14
TGTGCCTGGAGTTACAGGGCCTTGGGCTATGGCTACACCTTC
CAWSYRALGYGYTF
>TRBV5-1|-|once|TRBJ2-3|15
TGCGCCAGCAGCCCCACTTGGGGTGGAGGAGATACGCAGTATTTT
CASSPTWGGGDTQYF
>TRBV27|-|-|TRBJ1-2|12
TGTGCCAGCGCCGGGGCTAACTATGGCTACACCTTC
CASAGANYGYTF
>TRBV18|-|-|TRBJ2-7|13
TGTGCCAGCTCACCGTCCAGGGGCTACGAGCAGTACTTC
CASSPSRGYEQYF
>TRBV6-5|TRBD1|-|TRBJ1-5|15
TGTGCCAGCAGAGCTCGGGACAGTCACAATCAGCCCCAGCATTTT
CASRARDSHNQPQHF
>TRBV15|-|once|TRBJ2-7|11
TGTGCCACCAGCTCCTACTACGAGCAGTACTTC
CATSSYYEQYF
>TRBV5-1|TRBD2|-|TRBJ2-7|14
TGCGCCAGCATGGCAGGGAGGGAATCCTACGAGCAGTACTTC
CASMAGRESYEQYF
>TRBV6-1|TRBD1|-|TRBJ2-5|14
TGTGCCAGCAGTGAGCAGGGGGCTAGAGAGACCCAGTACTTC
CASSEQGARETQYF
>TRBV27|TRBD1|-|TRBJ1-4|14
TGTGCCAGCAAGACCGACAGGGTTGGGGAAAAACTGTTTTTT
CASKTDRVGEKLFF
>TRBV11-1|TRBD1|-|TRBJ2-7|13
TGTGCCAGCAGACAACAGGGGGCGGGCGAGCAGTACTTC
CASRQQGAGEQYF
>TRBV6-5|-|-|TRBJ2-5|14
TGTGCCAGCAGAAACCGAGGAGGAACAAAGACCCAGTACTTC
CASRNRGGTKTQYF
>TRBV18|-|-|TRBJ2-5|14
TGTGCCAGCTCGCACAGGGTGGTGGAAGAGACCCAGTACTTC
CASSHRVVEETQYF